This TCR beta chain was identified during a study of OX40 agonist ivuxolimab in advanced cancers. About the research overall: The patients received agonistic anti-OX40 (CD134) antibody ivuxolimab.

CDR1 and CDR2 (germline): MNHEY, SVGAGI. V shed 6 bases and J 2 bases; nucleotides not matched to a gene: 4. The CDR3 covers 15 residues. A note on this clone: The antigen is not known.

The assay was immunoSEQ multiplex PCR, and TCRdb's table has in-frame clones only and misses some. The sample lists around 94,000 clones; 70% to 85% were seen once. Study conclusions and caveats: At 0.1 to 3.0 mg/kg, CD4+ and CD8+ blood T cells expanded clonally by week 6.

The sequence was collected from an adult with an advanced solid tumor such as melanoma, head and neck, liver or kidney cancer. J is TRBJ1-5 and V is TRBV6-5; 10 bases align to TRBD1. Here the sequenced sample was CD4+ or CD8+ T cells sorted from blood, taken in a trial of the OX40 agonist ivuxolimab. In DNA, the CDR3 is TGTGCCAGCAGCATCGGACAGGGGGGCAATCAGCCCCAGCATTTT. This translates into CASSIGQGGNQPQHF.